The rows below give T cell receptor beta chains drawn from one sample of a study of T cell responses to AZD1222 COVID-19 vaccine. The assay was immunoSEQ multiplex PCR, and TCRdb's table has in-frame clones only and misses some. The sample consists of roughly 120,000 clones, approximately 90% of them appearing once. Specimen: peripheral blood, collected 28 days after the second AZD1222 dose. All receptors come from an adult who received the AZD1222 COVID-19 vaccine. The CDR3 runs from the conserved cysteine through the conserved F or W. The D gene is left open where the match is weak. Clone size is not always given. Where it is, it says once, few, many or a class for expanded clones.

>TRBV6-4|-|TRBD2|TRBJ2-1
TGTGCCAGCAGTTCTAGCGGGGAGAGGGATGAGCAGTTCTTC
CASSSSGERDEQFF
>TRBV13|few|TRBD1|TRBJ1-1
TGTGCCAGCAGCCCGACAGGGGGCGTGGGGAACACTGAAGCTTTCTTT
CASSPTGGVGNTEAFF
>TRBV30|-|TRBD1|TRBJ2-7
TGTGCCTGGCGACTAAGGGACAGGGGAATGGGCGAGCAGTACTTC
CAWRLRDRGMGEQYF
>TRBV1|-|-|TRBJ2-4
TGCACCAGCAGCCAGGGCCGTATACTGGGAGCGGACAGGCATGCCAAAAACATTCAGTACTTC
CTSSQGRILGADRHAKNIQYF
>TRBV7-9|-|-|TRBJ1-5
TGTGCCAGCAGCTTAGGTGTTCAGCCCCAGCATTTT
CASSLGVQPQHF
>TRBV5-1|once|-|TRBJ1-2
TGCGCCAGCAGCTTTGGGGGTACCTATGGCTACACCTTC
CASSFGGTYGYTF
>TRBV19|once|-|TRBJ1-6
TGTGCCACCAGGGCAAGCTCCTATAATTCACCCCTCCACTTT
CATRASSYNSPLHF
>TRBV7-9|-|-|TRBJ2-7
TGTGCCAGCAGCCCTTTGGGAGCGGTCTCCTACGAGCAGTACTTC
CASSPLGAVSYEQYF
>TRBV30|-|-|TRBJ1-1
TGTGCCTGGGCCAACATTCAGGGGAACACTGAAGCTTTCTTT
CAWANIQGNTEAFF
>TRBV7-8|-|-|TRBJ1-6
TGTGCCAGCAGCTTAGCATTGGGTTCACCCCTCCACTTT
CASSLALGSPLHF
>TRBV29-1|-|-|TRBJ2-7
TGCAGCGTTGAAGTTAGGGGACTGCTCCTAGGGCAGTACTTC
CSVEVRGLLLGQYF
>TRBV28|-|TRBD1|TRBJ1-5
TGTGCCAGCAGGTCCGGGACAGATAGCAATCAGCCCCAGCATTTT
CASRSGTDSNQPQHF
>TRBV2|-|TRBD2|TRBJ2-3
TGTGCCAGCAGCCATCCCGGGAGGGCAGGAGATACGCAGTATTTT
CASSHPGRAGDTQYF
>TRBV4-2|few|TRBD2|TRBJ2-7
TGTGCCAGCAGCCCCGGACTGATGGGACTAGCGGGAACCTACGAGCAGTACTTC
CASSPGLMGLAGTYEQYF
>TRBV4-1|few|-|TRBJ2-2
TGCGCCAGCACCCAGCCAAGTCAAGGTACTGGGGAGCTGTTTTTT
CASTQPSQGTGELFF
>TRBV5-6|-|-|TRBJ1-5
TGTGCCAGCAGCCCAGGGAACAATCAGCCCCAGCATTTT
CASSPGNNQPQHF
>TRBV27|-|-|TRBJ1-6
TGTGCCAGCAGCCCACGGAGCTTGAGCTCCTATAATTCACCCCTCCACTTT
CASSPRSLSSYNSPLHF